This TCR beta chain was retrieved from a study of T cells in Graves' hyperthyroidism and ophthalmopathy. Study-level points and caveats: Most clonotypes that expanded in the thyroid above 0.001 also showed up in blood.

Lactation, pregnancy, other autoimmune disease or uncontrolled infection led to exclusion of patients. Thyroid ultrasound, orbital computed tomography, clinical symptoms, and serum thyroxine and TRAb underpinned diagnoses. This clonotype has ten or more counts. Its cognate antigen is unknown. RNA transcripts gave rise to amplified TCR beta CDR3 regions. The study used the HTBI primer set for a first-round RT-PCR of the TCR CDR3. TCRdb re-derived calls from the multiplex PCR reads in MiXCR, one entry per CDR3 protein. Altogether approximately 530,000 distinct CDR3 sequences are present, just under 20% being singletons, with the ten largest covering about 50%. This CDR3 is built from 15 residues. Germline CDR1 reads SNHLY; CDR2 reads FYNNEI. After removal of 3 bases from V and 8 bases from J, the junction contained 10 bases not matched to a gene.

The sample was blood. The chain is built from TRBV2 and TRBJ2-1, with 7 nucleotides matching TRBD2. This TCR came from a man aged 35-49 years with Graves' ophthalmopathy. The CDR3 nucleotides read TGTGCCAGCAGTGATCCGGGAGGACCTTCGGATGAGCAGTTCTTC. As protein: CASSDPGGPSDEQFF.